One sample yielded the 13 T cell receptor beta chains listed below, sequenced in a study of post-analysis software for immune sequencing data. TCR beta cDNA libraries had unique molecular identifiers. TCRdb reprocessed the PCR reads with MiXCR, giving one entry per CDR3 protein. This sample yields hundreds of thousands of distinct CDR3 sequences, of which about 32% are seen a single time; roughly 0.53% belongs to the top ten. No antigen has been assigned to these receptors. Study-wide points: There were about five TRBV segments more frequent in patients than controls, and TRBV5-6, TRBV5-1 and TRBV20-1 were among them.

Input material: blood. The receptors originated from a girl under 18 with multiple sclerosis.

This clonotype has a handful of counts. The chain recombines TRBV27 with TRBJ2-5; no reliable D call. The CDR3 length is 14 residues. The germline V and J ends were trimmed by 4 bases and 1 base, with 10 bases remaining between them. Germline values: CDR1 MNHEY, CDR2 SMNVEV (reference sequence). DNA of the CDR3: TGTGCCAGCAGTTCCCTCGACCCCCAAGAGACCCAGTACTTC. It is translated as CASSSLDPQETQYF.

In the case of this clonotype: One end of the junction fails to match germline, which may point to a read error. The chain combines TRBV24-1 with TRBJ2-2, with a tentative D call TRBD2 (6 bases). This CDR3 contains 14 residues. Germline CDR1 reads KGHDR; CDR2 reads SFDVKD. The CDR3 sequence: CATSGGKWTGELFF. CDR3 in DNA: TGTGCCACCAGCGGCGGGAAATGGACCGGGGAACTGTTTTTT.

This sequence joins TRBV4-3 and TRBJ2-2, with 10 positions matching TRBD2. The trim removed 6 bases at V and 5 bases at J, leaving 9 bases unmatched. Germline V CDR1 and CDR2: LGHNA, YSLEER. CDR3 length: 16 amino acids. The CDR3 DNA sequence: TGCGCCAGCAGTCCTAGCGGGAGTGTCGGGACCGGGGAGCTGTTTTTT. As protein: CASSPSGSVGTGELFF.

This clonotype has a handful of counts. The chain employs TRBV6-1 and TRBJ2-3, with D uncertain. With 5 bases removed from V and 5 bases from J, the gap between germline ends came to 8 bases. CDR1 and CDR2 (germline): MNHNS, SASEGT. The CDR3 runs 12 residues. This chain's CDR3 is CASSHNGDTQYF. DNA for the CDR3: TGTGCCAGCAGTCACAACGGAGATACGCAGTATTTT.

The chain is built from TRBV29-1 and TRBJ2-5, with D tentatively TRBD1 (6 bases). This CDR3 is built from 13 residues. Germline V lookup: CDR1 SQVTM, CDR2 ANQGSEA. Trimming removed 4 bases from V and 4 bases from J, with 13 bases in between. The CDR3 DNA reads as TGCAGCGTTGTGGACAGCGCGAGAGAGACCCAGTACTTC. Its translation: CSVVDSARETQYF.

This clonotype occurred a few times. V is TRBV15 and J is TRBJ1-2; D may be TRBD1 (6 bases). V shed 0 bases and J shed 1 base, with 15 bases lying between them. Germline-derived CDR1 and CDR2 are LNHNV and YYDKDF (reference sequence). The CDR3 totals 17 residues. CDR3 in DNA: TGTGCCACCAGCAGAGATCCTGGGGGGCTAGATAACTATGGCTACACCTTC. Translating it yields CATSRDPGGLDNYGYTF.

This clonotype came up a few times. The V and J genes are TRBV27 and TRBJ1-4; perhaps TRBD1 as D (5 bases). This CDR3 contains 17 residues. CDR1 and CDR2 (germline): MNHEY, SMNVEV (reference sequence). Trimming removed 9 bases from V and 3 bases from J, with 23 bases in between. The CDR3 DNA is TGTGCCAGACCTCCGGGGGGACCCCCTGCGGCTAATGAAAAACTGTTTTTT. This encodes CARPPGGPPAANEKLFF.

Details on this clonotype: One end of the junction is discordant with germline, which a read error may explain. V usage is TRBV2 and J usage is TRBJ2-3, with D unclear. This CDR3 has 14 amino acids. Germline V gene lookup returns CDR1 SNHLY and CDR2 FYNNEI. The CDR3 DNA reads TGTACCAGCAGTGAGGAGACCAGGCCAGATACGCAGTATTTT. This encodes CTSSEETRPDTQYF.

The V and J genes are TRBV3-1 and TRBJ2-5; the D is unclear. The CDR3 extends over 12 amino acids. Germline V lookup: CDR1 LGHDT, CDR2 YNNKEL (reference sequence). Trimming removed 1 base from V and 7 bases from J, with 7 bases in between. This chain's CDR3 is CASSQGSVTQYF. For the CDR3, the DNA is TGTGCCAGCAGCCAAGGATCGGTGACCCAGTACTTC.

This chain links TRBV3-1 with TRBJ2-7; D not certain. This CDR3 has 12 amino acids. V dropped 1 base and J dropped 5 bases, with 6 bases sitting between them. In germline, CDR1 is LGHDT, CDR2 YNNKEL (reference sequence). For the CDR3, the DNA is TGTGCCAGCAGCCAAGTTCCACACGAGCAGTACTTC. Protein: CASSQVPHEQYF.

J is TRBJ2-1 and V is TRBV29-1; 9 nucleotides match TRBD2. In germline, CDR1 is SQVTM, CDR2 ANQGSEA. CDR3 length equals 14 residues. V lost 7 bases and J lost 4; bases outside the gene matches: 8. The CDR3 region is CSADRLADYNEQFF. In DNA, the CDR3 is TGCAGCGCCGACCGACTAGCGGATTACAATGAGCAGTTCTTC.

The rearrangement joins TRBV4-3 to TRBJ2-3; 7 nucleotides align to TRBD1. The CDR3 runs 17 residues. Germline V lookup: CDR1 LGHNA, CDR2 YSLEER. V trimming: 0 bases; J trimming: 0 bases; junction bases outside the gene matches: 6. The CDR3 region is CASSQDRGRTSTDTQYF. CDR3 sequence (DNA): TGCGCCAGCAGCCAAGATAGGGGGCGGACTAGCACAGATACGCAGTATTTT.

This clonotype was seen only a few times. The rearrangement uses TRBV6-6 and TRBJ1-2; the D gene is possibly TRBD1 (6 bases). The CDR3 is 15 amino acids. The V end was cut by 2 bases, the J end by 7 bases, with 17 bases between. Looked up from germline, CDR1 is MNHNY and CDR2 is SVGAGI (reference sequence). CDR3 loop: CASSYPVWQGFGYTF. Here the CDR3 DNA reads TGTGCCAGCAGTTACCCGGTTTGGCAGGGGTTTGGCTACACCTTC.